This is a list of T cell receptor beta chains from one sample in a study of T cells in Graves' hyperthyroidism and ophthalmopathy. In TCRdb, the multiplex PCR reads were re-called with MiXCR into one record per CDR3 protein. The data show around 200,000 distinct CDR3 sequences, about 15% seen once. What was sequenced was blood. Every receptor here comes from a woman in her 50s with Graves' hyperthyroidism. Both conserved end residues are part of each CDR3. Fields, in order: D gene, J gene, clone size, V gene, CDR3 protein, CDR3 DNA. D genes are given only for firm matches. Only some rows state a clone size, as once, few, many or a class for expanded clones.

>NA|TRBJ1-6|NA|TRBV10-3
CAIRGDSDNSPLHF
TGTGCCATCAGGGGCGACAGCGATAATTCACCCCTCCACTTT
>TRBD1|TRBJ1-2|many|TRBV7-2
CASSPGTGGGSYGYTF
TGTGCCAGCAGCCCTGGGACAGGGGGCGGAAGCTATGGCTACACCTTC
>NA|TRBJ2-1|many|TRBV12-3/TRBV12-4
CASSLLLSSYNEQFF
TGTGCCAGCAGTCTACTCCTGAGCTCCTACAATGAGCAGTTCTTC
>NA|TRBJ1-1|many|TRBV7-9
CASLKGGTEAFF
TGTGCCAGCTTAAAGGGTGGTACTGAAGCTTTCTTT
>NA|TRBJ1-3|many|TRBV7-8
CASRSGSGNTIYF
TGTGCCAGCAGGTCAGGGTCTGGAAACACCATATATTTT
>TRBD1|TRBJ1-4|many|TRBV7-2
CASSKPGQATNEKLFF
TGTGCCAGCAGTAAACCGGGACAGGCAACTAATGAAAAACTGTTTTTT
>NA|TRBJ2-7|NA|TRBV27
CASSLSGPAVLPEQYF
TGTGCCAGCAGTTTATCGGGCCCAGCAGTTCTCCCCGAGCAGTACTTC
>TRBD1|TRBJ1-1|NA|TRBV2
CASTRQGLRKDTEAFF
TGTGCCAGCACAAGACAGGGCTTAAGGAAGGACACTGAAGCTTTCTTT
>NA|TRBJ1-1|many|TRBV2
CASTGWNTEAFF
TGTGCCAGCACGGGTTGGAACACTGAAGCTTTCTTT
>TRBD1|TRBJ2-7|many|TRBV5-6
CASSLRGTGSYEQYF
TGTGCCAGCAGCTTGCGGGGGACAGGCTCCTACGAGCAGTACTTC
>NA|TRBJ2-1|many|TRBV6-1
CASREGGSSYNEQFF
TGTGCCAGCAGAGAAGGGGGGAGCTCCTACAATGAGCAGTTCTTC
>TRBD1|TRBJ1-4|NA|TRBV15
CATSRDRGTGYEKLFF
TGTGCCACCAGCAGAGATCGGGGGACAGGGTATGAAAAACTGTTTTTT
>NA|TRBJ1-2|once|TRBV12-3/TRBV12-4
CASSLSHTRGYTF
TGTGCCAGCAGCTTAAGCCACACGAGGGGCTACACCTTC
>NA|TRBJ1-2|many|TRBV6-1
CASKLYGYTF
TGTGCCAGCAAACTCTATGGCTACACCTTC
>NA|TRBJ2-7|NA|TRBV20-1
CSARDLAGQYF
TGCAGTGCTAGAGATCTAGCCGGGCAGTACTTC
>TRBD1|TRBJ2-3|NA|TRBV6-1
CASIPGQVDPSTDTQYF
TGTGCCAGCATCCCCGGACAGGTAGACCCTAGCACAGATACGCAGTATTTT
>NA|TRBJ2-1|many|TRBV7-3
CASGGPGGEQFF
TGTGCCAGCGGCGGTCCCGGTGGGGAGCAGTTCTTC
>NA|TRBJ1-6|NA|TRBV18
CASSIETGLNSPLHF
TGTGCCAGCTCGATCGAGACAGGCCTCAATTCACCCCTCCACTTT
>TRBD1|TRBJ1-6|many|TRBV7-6
CASSIGQGNSPLHF
TGTGCCAGCAGCATAGGACAGGGAAATTCACCCCTCCACTTT
>NA|TRBJ1-2|NA|TRBV4-1
CASSQVLGGRFYGYTF
TGCGCCAGCAGCCAAGTCCTGGGGGGAAGATTCTATGGCTACACCTTC
>NA|TRBJ1-1|few|TRBV5-6
CASNRRALNTEAFF
TGTGCCAGCAACCGCCGGGCTTTGAACACTGAAGCTTTCTTT
>NA|TRBJ1-1|many|TRBV6-1
CASSDWGRGTEAFF
TGTGCCAGCAGTGATTGGGGGCGCGGGACTGAAGCTTTCTTT
>NA|TRBJ1-1|many|TRBV5-6
CASSLGTGKAFF
TGTGCCAGCAGCTTGGGGACGGGGAAAGCTTTCTTT
>NA|TRBJ1-3|few|TRBV14
CASSQPAPRSGNTIYF
TGTGCCAGCAGCCAGCCAGCCCCAAGGTCTGGAAACACCATATATTTT
>NA|TRBJ2-7|many|TRBV19
CASSIAQAPSYEQYF
TGTGCCAGTAGTATAGCTCAGGCACCAAGCTACGAGCAGTACTTC
>NA|TRBJ2-6|NA|TRBV6-2/TRBV6-3
CASSYRIGSGANVLTF
TGTGCCAGCAGTTACAGGATAGGGTCTGGGGCCAACGTCCTGACTTTC
>NA|TRBJ1-2|many|TRBV6-2/TRBV6-3
CASSYFGVGGYTF
TGTGCCAGCAGTTACTTCGGGGTTGGTGGCTACACCTTC
>NA|TRBJ1-2|many|TRBV20-1
CSASAGSNSNYGYTF
TGCAGTGCTAGCGCAGGAAGTAATTCCAACTATGGCTACACCTTC
>NA|TRBJ2-1|many|TRBV12-3/TRBV12-4
CASSLHNEQFF
TGTGCCAGCAGTCTCCACAATGAGCAGTTCTTC
>NA|TRBJ2-2|many|TRBV12-3/TRBV12-4
CASSSGTGELFF
TGTGCCAGCAGTTCAGGCACCGGGGAGCTGTTTTTT
>NA|TRBJ2-3|many|TRBV7-9
CASSSFPDTQYF
TGTGCCAGCAGCTCATTCCCCGATACGCAGTATTTT
>NA|TRBJ1-2|NA|TRBV15
CATSRDEGWNGYTF
TGTGCCACCAGCAGAGACGAGGGCTGGAATGGCTACACCTTC
>NA|TRBJ1-1|NA|TRBV5-1
CASSLGWVEETEAFF
TGCGCCAGCAGCTTGGGTTGGGTTGAAGAGACTGAAGCTTTCTTT
>TRBD2|TRBJ2-1|NA|TRBV19
CASDHGGRHYNEQFF
TGTGCCAGTGACCATGGCGGGAGGCATTACAATGAGCAGTTCTTC
>TRBD2|TRBJ2-1|NA|TRBV6-9
CASSYREGNEQFF
TGTGCCAGCAGTTACCGGGAGGGCAATGAGCAGTTCTTC
>TRBD1|TRBJ1-2|many|TRBV28
CASSLDRGYGYTF
TGTGCCAGCAGTCTGGACAGGGGGTATGGCTACACCTTC
>NA|TRBJ1-1|many|TRBV5-1
CASSSGTLNTEAFF
TGCGCCAGCAGCTCAGGGACTTTGAACACTGAAGCTTTCTTT
>NA|TRBJ2-1|many|TRBV2
CASSSGQGAWNEQFF
TGTGCCAGCAGCTCCGGACAAGGGGCTTGGAATGAGCAGTTCTTC
>TRBD1|TRBJ1-1|many|TRBV6-1
CASSPPGGGRGTSEAFF
TGTGCCAGCAGTCCTCCCGGCGGGGGCAGGGGGACTTCTGAAGCTTTCTTT
>NA|TRBJ2-2|many|TRBV7-2
CASSPRSLRVLTGELFF
TGTGCCAGCAGTCCCAGATCCCTTCGGGTCCTCACCGGGGAGCTGTTTTTT
>TRBD1|TRBJ1-1|many|TRBV6-1
CASYRDRVNTEAFF
TGTGCCAGCTACCGGGACAGGGTGAACACTGAAGCTTTCTTT
>NA|TRBJ2-3|NA|TRBV2
CASSEEGADTQYF
TGTGCCAGCAGTGAAGAAGGGGCAGATACGCAGTATTTT
>TRBD1|TRBJ2-7|many|TRBV10-2
CASRSFARDRTYEQYF
TGCGCCAGCAGATCCTTTGCGCGGGACAGGACTTACGAGCAGTACTTC
>TRBD2|TRBJ2-3|many|TRBV7-9
CASSYGLAAQDTQYF
TGTGCCAGCAGCTACGGACTAGCGGCACAAGATACGCAGTATTTT